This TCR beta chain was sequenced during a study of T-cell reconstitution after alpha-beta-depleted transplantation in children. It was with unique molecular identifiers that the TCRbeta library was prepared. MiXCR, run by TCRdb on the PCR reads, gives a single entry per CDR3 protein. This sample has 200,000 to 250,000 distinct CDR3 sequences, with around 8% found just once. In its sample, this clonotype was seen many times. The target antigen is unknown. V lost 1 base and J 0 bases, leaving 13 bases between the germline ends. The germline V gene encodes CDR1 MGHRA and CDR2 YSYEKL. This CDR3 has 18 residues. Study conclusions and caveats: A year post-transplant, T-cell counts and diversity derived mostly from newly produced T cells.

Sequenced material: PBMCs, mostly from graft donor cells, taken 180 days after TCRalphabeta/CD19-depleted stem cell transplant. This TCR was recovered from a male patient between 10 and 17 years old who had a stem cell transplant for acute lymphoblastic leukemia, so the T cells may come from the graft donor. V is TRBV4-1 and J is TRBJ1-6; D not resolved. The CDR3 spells CASSQGHRGSSYNSPLHF. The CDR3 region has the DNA TGCGCCAGCAGCCAAGGGCACCGAGGGAGCTCCTATAATTCACCCCTCCACTTT.